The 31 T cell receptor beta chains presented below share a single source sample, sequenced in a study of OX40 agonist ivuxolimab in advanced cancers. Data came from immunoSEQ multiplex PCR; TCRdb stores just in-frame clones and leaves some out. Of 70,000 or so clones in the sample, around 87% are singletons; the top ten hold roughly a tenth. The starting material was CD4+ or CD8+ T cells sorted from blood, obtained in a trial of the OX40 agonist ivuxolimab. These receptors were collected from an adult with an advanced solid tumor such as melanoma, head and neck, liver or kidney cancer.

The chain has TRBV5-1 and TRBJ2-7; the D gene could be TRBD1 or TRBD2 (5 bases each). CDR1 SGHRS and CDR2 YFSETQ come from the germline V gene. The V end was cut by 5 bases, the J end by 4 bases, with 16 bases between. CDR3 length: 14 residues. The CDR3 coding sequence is TGCGCCAGCAGTATTGGGGGAGTCGGATACGAGCAGTACTTC. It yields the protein CASSIGGVGYEQYF.

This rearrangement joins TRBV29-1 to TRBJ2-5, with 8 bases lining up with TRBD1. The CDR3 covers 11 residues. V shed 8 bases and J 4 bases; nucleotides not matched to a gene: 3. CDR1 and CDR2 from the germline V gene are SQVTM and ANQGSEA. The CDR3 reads CSSGQGETQYF. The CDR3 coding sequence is TGCAGCTCTGGACAGGGAGAGACCCAGTACTTC.

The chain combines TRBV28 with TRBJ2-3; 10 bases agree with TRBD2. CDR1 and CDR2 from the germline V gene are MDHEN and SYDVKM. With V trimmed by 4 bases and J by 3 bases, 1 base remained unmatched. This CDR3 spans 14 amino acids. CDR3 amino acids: CASSSSGSTDTQYF. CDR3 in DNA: TGTGCCAGCAGTTCTAGCGGGAGTACAGATACGCAGTATTTT.

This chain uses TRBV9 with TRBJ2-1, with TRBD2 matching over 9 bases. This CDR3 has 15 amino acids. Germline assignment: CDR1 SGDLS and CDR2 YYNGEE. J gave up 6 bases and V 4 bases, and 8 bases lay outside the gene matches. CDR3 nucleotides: TGTGCCAGCAGCTCCCAAGCGGGAGGAGGCAATGAGCAGTTCTTC. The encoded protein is CASSSQAGGGNEQFF.

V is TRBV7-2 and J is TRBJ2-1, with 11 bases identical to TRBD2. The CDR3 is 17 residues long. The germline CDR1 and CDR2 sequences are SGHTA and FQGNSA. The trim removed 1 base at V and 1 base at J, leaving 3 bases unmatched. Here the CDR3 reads CASSLGRLAGSYNEQFF. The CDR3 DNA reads TGTGCCAGCAGCTTAGGGAGACTAGCGGGGTCCTACAATGAGCAGTTCTTC. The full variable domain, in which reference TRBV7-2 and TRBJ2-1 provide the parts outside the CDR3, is GAGVSQSPSNKVTEKGKDVELRCDPISGHTALYWYRQSLGQGLEFLIYFQGNSAPDKSGLPSDRFSAERTGGSVSTLTIQRTQQEDSAVYLCASSLGRLAGSYNEQFFGPGTRLTVL.

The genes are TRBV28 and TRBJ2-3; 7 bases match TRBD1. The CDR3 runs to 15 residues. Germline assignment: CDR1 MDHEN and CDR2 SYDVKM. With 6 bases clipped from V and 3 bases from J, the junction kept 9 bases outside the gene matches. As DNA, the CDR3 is TGTGCCAGCAGCCTACAGGGGCCGGGGACAGATACGCAGTATTTT. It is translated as CASSLQGPGTDTQYF.

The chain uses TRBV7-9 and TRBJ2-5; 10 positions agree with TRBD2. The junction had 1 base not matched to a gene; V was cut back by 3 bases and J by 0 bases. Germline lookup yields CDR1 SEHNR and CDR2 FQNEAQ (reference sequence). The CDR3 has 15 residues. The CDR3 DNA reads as TGTGCCAGCAGCTTGGGACTAGCGAACCAAGAGACCCAGTACTTC. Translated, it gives CASSLGLANQETQYF.

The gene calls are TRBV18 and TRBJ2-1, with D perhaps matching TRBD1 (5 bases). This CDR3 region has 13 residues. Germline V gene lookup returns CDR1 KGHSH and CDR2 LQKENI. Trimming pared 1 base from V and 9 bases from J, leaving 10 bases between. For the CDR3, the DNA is TGTGCCAGCTCACCACAAGGGCAGGGTGAGCAGTTCTTC. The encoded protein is CASSPQGQGEQFF.

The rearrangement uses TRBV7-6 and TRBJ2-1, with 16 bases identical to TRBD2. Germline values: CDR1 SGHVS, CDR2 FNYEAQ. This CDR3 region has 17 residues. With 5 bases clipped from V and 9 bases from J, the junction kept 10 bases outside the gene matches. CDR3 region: CASSVGTSGRAQGEQFF. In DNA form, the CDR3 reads TGTGCCAGCAGCGTAGGGACTAGCGGGAGGGCCCAGGGTGAGCAGTTCTTC.

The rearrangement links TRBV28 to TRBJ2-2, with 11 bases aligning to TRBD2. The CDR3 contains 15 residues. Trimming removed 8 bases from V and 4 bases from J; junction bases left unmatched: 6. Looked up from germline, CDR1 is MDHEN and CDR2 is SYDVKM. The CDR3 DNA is TGTGCCAGCTCTAGCGGGAGGTTCAGCACCGGGGAGCTGTTTTTT. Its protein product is CASSSGRFSTGELFF.

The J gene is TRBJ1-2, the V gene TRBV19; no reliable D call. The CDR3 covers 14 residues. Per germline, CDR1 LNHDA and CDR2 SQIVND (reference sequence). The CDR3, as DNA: TGTGCTTCCGCGAGCAGCCAACCTAACTATGGCTACACCTTC. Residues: CASASSQPNYGYTF.

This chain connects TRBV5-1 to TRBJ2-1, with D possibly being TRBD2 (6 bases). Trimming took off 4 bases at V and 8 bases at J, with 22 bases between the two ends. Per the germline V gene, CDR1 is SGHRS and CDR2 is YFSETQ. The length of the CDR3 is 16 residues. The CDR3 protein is CASSPQGAGGRHEQFF. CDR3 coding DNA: TGCGCCAGCAGCCCACAAGGAGCCGGAGGGAGGCATGAGCAGTTCTTC.

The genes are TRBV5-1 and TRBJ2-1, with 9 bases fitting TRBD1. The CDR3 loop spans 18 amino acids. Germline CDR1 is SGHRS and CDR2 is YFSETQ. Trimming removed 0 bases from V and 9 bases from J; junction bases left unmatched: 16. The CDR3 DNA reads TGCGCCAGCAGCTTGGCTCGACCGGGACAGGGTATCTTGCGTGAGCAGTTCTTC. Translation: CASSLARPGQGILREQFF.

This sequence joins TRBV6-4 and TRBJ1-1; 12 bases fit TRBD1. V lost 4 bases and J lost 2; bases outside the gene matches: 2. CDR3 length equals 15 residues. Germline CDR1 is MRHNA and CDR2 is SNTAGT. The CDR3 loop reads CASSAGTGGNTEAFF. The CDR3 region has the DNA TGTGCCAGCAGTGCCGGGACAGGGGGCAACACTGAAGCTTTCTTT.

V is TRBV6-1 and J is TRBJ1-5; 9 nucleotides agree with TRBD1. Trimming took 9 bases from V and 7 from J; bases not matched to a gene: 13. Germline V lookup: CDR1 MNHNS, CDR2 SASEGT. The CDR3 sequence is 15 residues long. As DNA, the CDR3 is TGTGCCAGTGAAACCGGGACAGGGTCTGGGCAGCCCCAGCATTTT. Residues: CASETGTGSGQPQHF.

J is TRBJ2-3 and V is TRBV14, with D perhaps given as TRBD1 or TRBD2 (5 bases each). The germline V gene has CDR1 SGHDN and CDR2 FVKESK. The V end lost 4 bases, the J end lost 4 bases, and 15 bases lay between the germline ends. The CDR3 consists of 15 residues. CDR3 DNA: TGTGCCAGCAGCCTGGGACCTTCTGGGGCAGATACGCAGTATTTT. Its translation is CASSLGPSGADTQYF.

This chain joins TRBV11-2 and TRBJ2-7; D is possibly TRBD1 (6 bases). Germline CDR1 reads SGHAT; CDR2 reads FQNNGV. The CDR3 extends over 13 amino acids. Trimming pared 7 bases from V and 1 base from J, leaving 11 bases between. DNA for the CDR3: TGTGCCAGCAACAAGGGGGATTCCTACGAGCAGTACTTC. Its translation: CASNKGDSYEQYF.

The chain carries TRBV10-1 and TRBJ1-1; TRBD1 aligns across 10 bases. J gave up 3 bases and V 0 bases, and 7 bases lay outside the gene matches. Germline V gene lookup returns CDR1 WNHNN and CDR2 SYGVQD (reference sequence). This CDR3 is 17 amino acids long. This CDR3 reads CASSESRQGAADTEAFF. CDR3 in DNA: TGCGCCAGCAGTGAGTCAAGACAGGGGGCAGCGGACACTGAAGCTTTCTTT.

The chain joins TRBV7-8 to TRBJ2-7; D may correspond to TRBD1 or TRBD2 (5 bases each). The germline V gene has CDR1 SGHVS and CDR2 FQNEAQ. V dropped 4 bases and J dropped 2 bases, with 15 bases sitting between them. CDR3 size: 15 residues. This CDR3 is CASSSEAGRAYEQYF. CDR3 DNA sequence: TGTGCCAGCAGCTCAGAGGCGGGCAGGGCCTACGAGCAGTACTTC. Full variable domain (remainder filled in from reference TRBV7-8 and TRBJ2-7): GAGVSQSPRYKVAKRGQDVALRCDPISGHVSLFWYQQALGQGPEFLTYFQNEAQLDKSGLPSDRFFAERPEGSVSTLKIQRTQQEDSAVYLCASSSEAGRAYEQYFGPGTRLTVT.

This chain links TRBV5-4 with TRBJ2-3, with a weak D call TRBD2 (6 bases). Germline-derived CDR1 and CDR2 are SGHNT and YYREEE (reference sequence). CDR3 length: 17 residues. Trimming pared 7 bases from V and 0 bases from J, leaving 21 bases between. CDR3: CASARGREAPSTDTQYF. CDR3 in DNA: TGTGCCAGCGCGCGAGGCAGGGAGGCCCCTAGCACAGATACGCAGTATTTT.

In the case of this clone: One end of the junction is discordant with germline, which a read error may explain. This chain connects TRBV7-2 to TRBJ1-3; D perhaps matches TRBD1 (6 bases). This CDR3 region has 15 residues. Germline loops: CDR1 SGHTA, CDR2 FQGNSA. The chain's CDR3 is CASSLGPGAGNTIYF. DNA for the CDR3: TGTGCCAGCAGCTTAGGGCCAGGGGCTGGCAACACCATATATTTT.

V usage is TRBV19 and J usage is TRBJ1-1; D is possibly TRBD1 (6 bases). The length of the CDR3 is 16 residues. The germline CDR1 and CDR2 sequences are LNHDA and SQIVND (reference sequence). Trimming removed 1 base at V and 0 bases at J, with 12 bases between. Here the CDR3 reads CASSIGAGAMNTEAFF. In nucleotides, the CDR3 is TGTGCCAGTAGTATAGGCGCAGGGGCCATGAACACTGAAGCTTTCTTT.

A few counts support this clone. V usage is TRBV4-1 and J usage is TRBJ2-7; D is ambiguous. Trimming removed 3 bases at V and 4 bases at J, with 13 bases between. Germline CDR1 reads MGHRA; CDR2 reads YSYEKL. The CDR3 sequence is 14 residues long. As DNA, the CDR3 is TGCGCCAGCAGCCAGAAAGACGACAAATACGAGCAGTACTTC. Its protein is CASSQKDDKYEQYF.

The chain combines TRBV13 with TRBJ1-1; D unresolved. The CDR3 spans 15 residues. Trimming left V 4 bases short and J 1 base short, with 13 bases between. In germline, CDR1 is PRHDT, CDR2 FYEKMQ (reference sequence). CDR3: CASSSRDRKNTEAFF. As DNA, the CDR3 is TGTGCCAGCAGCTCCCGGGATCGAAAGAACACTGAAGCTTTCTTT.

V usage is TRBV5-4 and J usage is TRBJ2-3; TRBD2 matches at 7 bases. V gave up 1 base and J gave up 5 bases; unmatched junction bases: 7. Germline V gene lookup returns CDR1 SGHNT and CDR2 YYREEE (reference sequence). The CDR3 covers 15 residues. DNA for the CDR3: TGTGCCAGCAGCTTGTGGCGGGAGAGGTTAGATACGCAGTATTTT. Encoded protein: CASSLWRERLDTQYF.

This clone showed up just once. The CDR3 spells CASSYPDICTDTQYF. Here the CDR3 DNA reads TGTGCCAGCAGTTACCCGGACATATGCACAGATACGCAGTATTTT. This sequence joins TRBV6-7 and TRBJ2-3, with D perhaps matching TRBD1 (5 bases). TRBV6-7 is placed among ORFs of uncertain function. Between the trimmed V and J ends, which lost 2 bases and 1 base, there was a span of 10 bases. The CDR3 consists of 15 residues.

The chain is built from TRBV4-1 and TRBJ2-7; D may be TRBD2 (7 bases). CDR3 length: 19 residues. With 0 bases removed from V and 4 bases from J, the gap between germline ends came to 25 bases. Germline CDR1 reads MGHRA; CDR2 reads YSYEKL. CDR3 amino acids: CASSQDRTSGRGGNYEQYF. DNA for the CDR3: TGCGCCAGCAGCCAAGATCGAACTAGTGGAAGGGGGGGTAATTACGAGCAGTACTTC.

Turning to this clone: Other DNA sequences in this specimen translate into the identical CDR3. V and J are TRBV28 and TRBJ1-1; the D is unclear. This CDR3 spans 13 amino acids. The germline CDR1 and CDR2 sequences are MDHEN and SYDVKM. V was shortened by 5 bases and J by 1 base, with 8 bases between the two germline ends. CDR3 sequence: CASSRTENTEAFF. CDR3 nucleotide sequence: TGTGCCAGCAGTAGGACGGAGAACACTGAAGCTTTCTTT. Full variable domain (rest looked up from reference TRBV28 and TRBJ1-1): DVKVTQSSRYLVKRTGEKVFLECVQDMDHENMFWYRQDPGLGLRLIYFSYDVKMKEKGDIPEGYSVSREKKERFSLILESASTNQTSMYLCASSRTENTEAFFGQGTRLTVV.

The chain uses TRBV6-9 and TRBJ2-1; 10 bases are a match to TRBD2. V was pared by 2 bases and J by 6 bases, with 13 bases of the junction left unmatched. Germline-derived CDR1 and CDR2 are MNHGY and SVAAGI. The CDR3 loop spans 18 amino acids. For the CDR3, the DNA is TGTGCCAGCAGTTATCAAGCCCGGACTAGCGGTAGGGGCAATGAGCAGTTCTTC. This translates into CASSYQARTSGRGNEQFF.

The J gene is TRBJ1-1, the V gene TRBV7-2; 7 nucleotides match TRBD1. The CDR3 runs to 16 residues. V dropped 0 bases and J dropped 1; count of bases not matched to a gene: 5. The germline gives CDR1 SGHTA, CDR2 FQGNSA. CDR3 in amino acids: CASSLATGAPNTEAFF. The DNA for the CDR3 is TGTGCCAGCAGCTTAGCAACAGGGGCCCCGAACACTGAAGCTTTCTTT.

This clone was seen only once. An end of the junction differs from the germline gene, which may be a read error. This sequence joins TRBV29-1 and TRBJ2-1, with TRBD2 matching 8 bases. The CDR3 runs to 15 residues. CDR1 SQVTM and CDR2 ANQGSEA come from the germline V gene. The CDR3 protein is CSVVSAGGSYNEQLF. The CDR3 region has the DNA TGCAGCGTTGTATCTGCGGGAGGATCATACAATGAGCAGCTCTTC.